The 8 T cell receptor beta chains reported below all come from one sample, sequenced in a study of blood T cell repertoires in COVID-19. The assay was immunoSEQ multiplex PCR, and TCRdb's table has in-frame clones only and misses some. The sample yields a few hundred thousand clones, around 90% seen once. The sample comprised peripheral blood. These receptors were obtained from a woman aged 25-40 years with COVID-19, enrolled during active disease.

The J gene is TRBJ2-2, the V gene TRBV7-2; possible D gene TRBD2, 5 bases. CDR1 and CDR2 (germline): SGHTA, FQGNSA. The ends were cut back, 2 bases at V and 7 bases at J, with 17 bases in the middle. The CDR3 contains 16 residues. The CDR3 sequence: CASSLRLPEIGGELFF. In nucleotides, the CDR3 is TGTGCCAGCAGCTTAAGACTACCGGAAATTGGCGGGGAGCTGTTTTTT. The full variable domain, in which reference TRBV7-2 and TRBJ2-2 provide the parts outside the CDR3, is GAGVSQSPSNKVTEKGKDVELRCDPISGHTALYWYRQSLGQGLEFLIYFQGNSAPDKSGLPSDRFSAERTGGSVSTLTIQRTQQEDSAVYLCASSLRLPEIGGELFFGEGSRLTVL.

Only one count was recorded for this clone. The DNA of the CDR3 is TGTGCCAGCACCGTGACAGTAGAGAATGGCTACACCTTC. It yields the protein CASTVTVENGYTF. The V gene is TRBV18, the J gene TRBJ1-2; maybe TRBD1 (5 bases). V gave up 8 bases and J gave up 6 bases, with 16 bases separating them. This CDR3 spans 13 amino acids. Germline CDR1 KGHSH, CDR2 LQKENI.

This rearrangement joins TRBV12-5 to TRBJ1-2, with 8 positions matching TRBD1. The germline gives CDR1 LGHNT, CDR2 FRNRAP. The CDR3 runs to 15 residues. V shed 1 base and J 4 bases; nucleotides not matched to a gene: 5. The CDR3 loop reads CASGLAPDRAYGYTF. The CDR3 DNA sequence: TGTGCTAGTGGTTTGGCCCCGGACAGGGCCTATGGCTACACCTTC.

This clone was seen a few times. The chain links TRBV9 to TRBJ2-1; D is unclear. The CDR3 contains 12 residues. The V end was cut by 6 bases, the J end by 15 bases, with 19 bases between. Germline CDR1 reads SGDLS; CDR2 reads YYNGEE. The CDR3 DNA sequence: TGTGCCAGCAATGACGGCAGCGAACATCTGTTCTTC. Its protein is CASNDGSEHLFF.

The chain couples TRBV5-4 to TRBJ1-2, with D tentatively TRBD1 (5 bases). CDR1 and CDR2 from the germline V gene are SGHNT and YYREEE (reference sequence). The V end was cut by 3 bases, the J end by 8 bases, with 14 bases between. This CDR3 comprises 13 residues. The CDR3 protein is CASSSTGLGGYTF. As DNA, the CDR3 is TGTGCCAGCAGCTCTACAGGCCTGGGCGGCTACACCTTC. The variable domain in full, with the rest retrieved from reference TRBV5-4 and TRBJ1-2, is ETGVTQSPTHLIKTRGQQVTLRCSSQSGHNTVSWYQQALGQGPQFIFQYYREEENGRGNFPPRFSGLQFPNYSSELNVNALELDDSALYLCASSSTGLGGYTFGSGTRLTVV.

The chain links TRBV5-8 to TRBJ1-2, with D perhaps TRBD1 (6 bases). The CDR3 runs 14 residues. Germline assignment: CDR1 SGHTS and CDR2 YDEGEE. Deletions cut 3 bases from V and 3 bases from J, with 12 bases between. CDR3 bases: TGTGCCAGCAGCTACGGAGACAGGTACTATGGCTACACCTTC. This encodes CASSYGDRYYGYTF.

Of note for this clone: In the same sample, other DNA sequences code for this CDR3. The chain joins TRBV19 to TRBJ1-3; D gene uncertain. Germline lookup yields CDR1 LNHDA and CDR2 SQIVND (reference sequence). Trimming pared 1 base from V and 0 bases from J, leaving 7 bases between. The CDR3 covers 15 residues. This CDR3 is CASSIAGRSGNTIYF. Here the CDR3 DNA reads TGTGCCAGTAGTATAGCTGGCCGCTCTGGAAACACCATATATTTT.

The gene calls are TRBV7-2 and TRBJ1-4; D may be TRBD1 (5 bases). Germline-derived CDR1 and CDR2 are SGHTA and FQGNSA. The CDR3 has 16 residues. The germline V and J ends were trimmed by 5 bases and 1 base, with 14 bases remaining between them. The DNA for the CDR3 is TGTGCCAGCAGCCCCTATGGTCAGGGAACTAATGAAAAACTGTTTTTT. This translates into CASSPYGQGTNEKLFF. Together with reference TRBV7-2 and TRBJ1-4, the CDR3 gives the full variable domain: GAGVSQSPSNKVTEKGKDVELRCDPISGHTALYWYRQSLGQGLEFLIYFQGNSAPDKSGLPSDRFSAERTGGSVSTLTIQRTQQEDSAVYLCASSPYGQGTNEKLFFGSGTQLSVL.